These T cell receptor beta chains were read from a single sample in a study of T-cell memory formation after mild COVID-19. Each CDR3 protein is one row after TCRdb ran MiXCR on the 5' RACE reads. The repertoire holds 450,000 or so distinct CDR3 sequences, around 20% seen once, with 7.5% to 10% in the top ten. What was sequenced was PBMCs or a T cell subset sorted from them (not recorded which). The receptor source for this set is an adult woman who had mild COVID-19 (a few samples of this study predate the infection). Cell type and time point are not known. The CDR3 runs from the conserved cysteine through the conserved F or W. The D gene is left open where the match is weak. Clone size is stated in some rows and not others, as once, few, many or a class when expanded.

NA	many	TRBV5-1	TRBJ2-5	CASSFRETQYF	TGTGCCAGCAGTTTCCGAGAGACCCAGTACTTC
TRBD2	few	TRBV13	TRBJ2-3	CASSFSGGAGITQYF	TGTGCCAGCAGCTTTTCGGGGGGGGCCGGAATAACGCAGTATTTT
NA	NA	TRBV28	TRBJ2-1	CASSHEYRIGNEQFF	TGTGCCAGCAGTCATGAATATAGAATTGGTAATGAGCAGTTCTTC
NA	few	TRBV7-8	TRBJ1-1	CASSPKPAVNTEAFF	TGTGCCAGCAGCCCAAAGCCAGCCGTGAACACTGAAGCTTTCTTT
TRBD2	few	TRBV6-6	TRBJ2-7	CASIVAGGYEQYF	TGTGCCAGCATTGTGGCGGGGGGATACGAGCAGTACTTC
NA	NA	TRBV13	TRBJ1-5	CASSLGTGQPQHF	TGTGCCAGCAGCTTAGGTACCGGTCAGCCCCAGCATTTT
NA	NA	TRBV24-1	TRBJ1-1	CATSDPQGTEAFF	TGTGCCACCAGTGACCCACAGGGCACTGAAGCTTTCTTT
TRBD2	few	TRBV12-3/TRBV12-4	TRBJ2-3	CASSSRTRMTDTQYF	TGTGCCAGCAGTTCCCGGACTAGAATGACAGATACGCAGTATTTT
NA	NA	TRBV5-1	TRBJ2-1	CASRYGGGTEGEQFF	TGCGCCAGCAGGTACGGGGGCGGAACGGAGGGTGAGCAGTTCTTC
NA	NA	TRBV9	TRBJ2-7	CASSGGHFSYEQYF	TGTGCCAGCAGCGGGGGGCATTTCTCCTACGAGCAGTACTTC
NA	NA	TRBV7-2	TRBJ1-2	CASSLPGHLNYGYTF	TGTGCCAGCAGCCTTCCGGGACACCTCAACTATGGCTACACCTTC
NA	NA	TRBV5-1	TRBJ1-1	CASSLEAFMNTEAFF	TGCGCCAGCAGCTTGGAGGCGTTCATGAACACTGAAGCTTTCTTT
TRBD1	NA	TRBV5-4	TRBJ2-2	CASSLAGGEFTGELFF	TGTGCCAGCAGCTTGGCAGGGGGAGAGTTTACCGGGGAGCTGTTTTTT
TRBD1	few	TRBV29-1	TRBJ1-5	CSVGQGAESQPQHF	TGCAGCGTTGGACAGGGGGCAGAGAGTCAGCCCCAGCATTTT
TRBD1	few	TRBV12-3/TRBV12-4	TRBJ1-1	CASIRTGHTEAFF	TGTGCCAGCATTCGGACAGGCCACACTGAAGCTTTCTTT
TRBD1	NA	TRBV20-1	TRBJ1-6	CSARDPPGQANSPLHF	TGCAGTGCTAGAGATCCTCCGGGACAGGCTAATTCACCCCTCCACTTT
NA	few	TRBV5-1	TRBJ1-2	CASSLARQGYGYTF	TGCGCCAGCAGCTTGGCCCGGCAGGGGTATGGCTACACCTTC
TRBD2	NA	TRBV12-3/TRBV12-4	TRBJ2-3	CASSSGLAGPPSTATQYF	TGTGCCAGCAGTTCGGGACTAGCGGGTCCTCCTAGCACAGCTACGCAGTATTTT
NA	NA	TRBV6-5	TRBJ2-5	CASSRFSGQETQYF	TGTGCCAGCAGCCGGTTTTCAGGGCAAGAGACCCAGTACTTC
TRBD1	few	TRBV7-9	TRBJ2-1	CASSPDRGPYYNEQFF	TGTGCCAGCAGCCCCGACAGGGGACCCTACTACAATGAGCAGTTCTTC
TRBD1	few	TRBV20-1	TRBJ1-2	CSARDVDRGDYGYTF	TGCAGTGCTAGAGATGTGGACAGGGGTGACTATGGCTACACCTTC
TRBD2	many	TRBV20-1	TRBJ2-1	CSSSPGLAVGEQFF	TGCTCCTCCTCACCGGGACTAGCGGTCGGTGAGCAGTTCTTC
NA	few	TRBV29-1	TRBJ2-7	CSVEVHRGGYEQYF	TGCAGCGTAGAAGTGCACAGGGGGGGTTACGAGCAGTACTTC
TRBD1	NA	TRBV5-5	TRBJ1-4	CASRAPGQGPLKLFF	TGTGCCAGCAGAGCTCCGGGACAGGGGCCCCTGAAACTGTTTTTT
TRBD2	NA	TRBV5-1	TRBJ2-7	CASSLGWHSGGPTNAYEQYF	TGCGCCAGCAGCTTGGGGTGGCATAGCGGGGGGCCAACCAACGCCTACGAGCAGTACTTC
NA	NA	TRBV6-2/TRBV6-3	TRBJ2-7	CASSYRPLYEQYF	TGTGCCAGCAGTTACCGACCCCTCTACGAGCAGTACTTC
TRBD2	few	TRBV12-3/TRBV12-4	TRBJ2-3	CASSILGLWEGVGTQYF	TGTGCCAGCAGTATCCTGGGACTTTGGGAGGGAGTGGGTACGCAGTATTTT
NA	few	TRBV7-6	TRBJ2-1	CASSSVTGGDEQFF	TGTGCCAGCAGCTCCGTGACAGGAGGGGATGAGCAGTTCTTC
NA	few	TRBV12-3/TRBV12-4	TRBJ2-7	CASSSGVSSYEQYF	TGTGCCAGCAGTTCCGGGGTCAGCTCCTACGAGCAGTACTTC
TRBD2	few	TRBV2	TRBJ2-7	CASSGEGRAYF	TGTGCCAGCAGTGGGGAGGGACGGGCTTACTTC
NA	NA	TRBV12-3/TRBV12-4	TRBJ1-1	CASSLGTNAEAFF	TGTGCCAGCAGTTTGGGGACAAACGCTGAAGCTTTCTTT
NA	few	TRBV9	TRBJ2-2	CASSANTGIGELFF	TGTGCCAGCAGCGCTAACACAGGGATCGGGGAGCTGTTTTTT
TRBD1	few	TRBV2	TRBJ1-2	CASSLDRFYGYTF	TGTGCCAGCAGTCTGGACAGGTTCTATGGCTACACCTTC